This T cell receptor beta chain was captured by sequencing in a study of monozygotic twins with inflammatory bowel disease. Study-level findings and limits: Healthy co-twins had higher TCRbeta inverse Simpson diversity than their IBD twins.

Comments on this clonotype: Its antigen is undetermined.

TCRdb reprocessed the 5' RACE reads and keeps a single row for each CDR3 protein, giving no DNA. The sample shows 80,000 or so distinct CDR3 sequences, and approximately 7% sits with its ten largest clones. CDR1 and CDR2 (germline): MNHEY, SMNVEV (reference sequence). The CDR3 is 14 residues long. The sequenced sample was blood. This chain links TRBV27 with TRBJ1-2. This sequence was found in a human donor with ulcerative colitis or Crohn's disease, or a healthy co-twin of an affected twin (not recorded which). CDR3 loop: CASSFLRSNYGYTF.